This TCR beta chain appears in the sequencing data of a study of tumor-infiltrating lymphocytes in oesophageal squamous cell carcinoma (dated by TCRdb to 2015 to 2016). In this sample, this clonotype turned up a few times. The antigen it recognizes is unknown. Nothing much larger sits one base from this clone, and base qualities are not available. The CDR3 runs 15 residues from the cysteine to the phenylalanine. The only DNA kept is the CDR3, 45 bases in frame from the first base. CDR1 and CDR2 are read off the germline V gene as SGHTA and FQGTGA. Relative to germline, V is missing 5 bases and J is missing 1 base, with 6 bases of the junction outside any gene match. Library construction relied on PCR. For sequencing, an Illumina HiSeq 2000 was employed. The public reads were quality trimmed at Q25 with fastp and then assembled into clones with MiXCR by TCRdb, keeping productive beta chains. Rows are combined by CDR3 protein, so each entry shows the most common genes and DNA. This sample comprises around 14,000 distinct CDR3 sequences, roughly 55% of them detected only once. Of the sample, roughly 20% falls within the top ten clones.

The chain employs TRBV7-3 and TRBJ2-5, and 8 bases in between align with TRBD2. The source is a male donor with esophageal squamous cell carcinoma. The sequencing sample was made of esophageal tumor tissue. CDR3 protein: CASSLVAGSQETQYF. The DNA reads as follows: TGTGCCAGCAGCCTGGTAGCGGGGTCCCAAGAGACCCAGTACTTC.